The 15 T cell receptor beta chains below all came from one sample that was sequenced in a study of PD-L1 blockade in urothelial cancer. Time point defined: pretreatment peripheral blood. Only in-frame clones appear in the TCRdb table, and some are missing; sequencing was by immunoSEQ multiplex PCR. The table has around 100,000 clones, around 87% seen once. Specimen: PBMCs, collected around atezolizumab (anti-PD-L1) treatment. Every receptor here comes from a man between 60 and 75 years old with urothelial cancer.

The chain carries TRBV19 and TRBJ2-5; TRBD2 is a possible D gene (5 bases). Per germline, CDR1 LNHDA and CDR2 SQIVND (reference sequence). CDR3 length: 13 residues. The germline V and J ends were trimmed by 3 bases and 5 bases, with 10 bases remaining between them. The CDR3 is CASSIEGLETQYF. CDR3 in DNA: TGTGCCAGTAGTATTGAGGGCTTGGAGACCCAGTACTTC.

The genes are TRBV7-8 and TRBJ1-1, with 10 bases aligning to TRBD1. This CDR3 comprises 16 residues. Unmatched junction bases numbered 6, after V lost 5 bases and J lost 0 bases. Germline V gives CDR1 SGHVS, CDR2 FQNEAQ. CDR3 amino acids: CASSPRQGAVNTEAFF. In nucleotides, the CDR3 is TGTGCCAGCAGCCCTCGACAGGGGGCGGTGAACACTGAAGCTTTCTTT.

A single count supports this clone. This chain joins TRBV7-9 and TRBJ1-1; D is unclear. V dropped 3 bases and J dropped 6 bases, with 5 bases sitting between them. Per germline, CDR1 SEHNR and CDR2 FQNEAQ (reference sequence). This CDR3 is 11 amino acids long. The CDR3 sequence: CASSFGAEAFF. The DNA for the CDR3 is TGTGCCAGCAGCTTCGGGGCTGAAGCTTTCTTT.

This sequence joins TRBV6-5 and TRBJ2-7; 10 bases match TRBD2. The V segment lost 5 bases and the J segment 2 bases; nucleotides outside the gene matches: 6. The germline V gene has CDR1 MNHEY and CDR2 SVGAGI. The CDR3 is 15 residues long. Here the CDR3 reads CASSHRLAGAYEQYF. As DNA, the CDR3 is TGTGCCAGCAGTCACAGACTAGCGGGCGCCTACGAGCAGTACTTC.

The rearrangement joins TRBV6-6 to TRBJ2-7, with TRBD1 as a possible D gene (6 bases). Germline-derived CDR1 and CDR2 are MNHNY and SVGAGI (reference sequence). Trimming shortened V by 4 bases and J by 5 bases, and 12 bases separated the two germline ends. The length of the CDR3 is 13 residues. The CDR3, as DNA: TGTGCCAGCAGTTTGCAGGGGCGGCACGAGCAGTACTTC. Amino acid sequence: CASSLQGRHEQYF.

The J gene is TRBJ2-7, the V gene TRBV5-1; D uncertain. The CDR3 spans 14 residues. The ends were cut back, 4 bases at V and 3 bases at J, with 14 bases in the middle. Germline-derived CDR1 and CDR2 are SGHRS and YFSETQ. The CDR3 DNA reads as TGCGCCAGCAGCCCCGGGTCCTACCTCTACGAGCAGTACTTC. Protein sequence: CASSPGSYLYEQYF.

V is TRBV19 and J is TRBJ2-1; 8 bases match TRBD1. The CDR3 runs to 14 residues. CDR1 and CDR2 from the germline V gene are LNHDA and SQIVND (reference sequence). Trimming took 2 bases from V and 7 from J; bases not matched to a gene: 4. The DNA for the CDR3 is TGTGCCAGTAGTATAACCAGGGGGCGAAATGAGCAGTTCTTC. Translated: CASSITRGRNEQFF.

This clone occurred a few times. The rearrangement links TRBV27 to TRBJ1-4; TRBD1 is a possible D gene (6 bases). The CDR3 is made up of 13 amino acids. V was pared by 5 bases and J by 5 bases, with 9 bases between. Per the germline V gene, CDR1 is MNHEY and CDR2 is SMNVEV (reference sequence). CDR3: CASSQGPNEKLFF. The CDR3 bases are TGTGCCAGCAGTCAGGGGCCCAATGAAAAACTGTTTTTT.

The CDR3 sequence is CASSLDSAGASSYNEQFF. The DNA of the CDR3 is TGTGCCAGCAGCTTAGATTCCGCGGGAGCCTCCTCCTACAATGAGCAGTTCTTC. V usage is TRBV11-3 and J usage is TRBJ2-1, with 7 bases identical to TRBD2. The CDR3 runs 18 residues. V dropped 0 bases and J dropped 0; count of bases not matched to a gene: 8. CDR1 SGHNT and CDR2 YENEEA come from the germline V gene.

This rearrangement joins TRBV11-1 to TRBJ2-7, with 7 bases that match TRBD2. CDR3 length: 15 amino acids. J gave up 2 bases and V 3 bases, and 7 bases lay outside the gene matches. Germline V CDR1 and CDR2: SGHAT, FQDESV (reference sequence). CDR3 amino acids: CASSFPRGGTYEQYF. The DNA of the CDR3 is TGTGCCAGCAGCTTTCCGCGGGGAGGGACCTACGAGCAGTACTTC.

The chain uses TRBV9 and TRBJ2-7; 7 bases fit TRBD1. The CDR3 is 15 residues long. V dropped 3 bases and J dropped 2; count of bases not matched to a gene: 8. Germline assignment: CDR1 SGDLS and CDR2 YYNGEE. CDR3 in amino acids: CASSDRSGGTYEQYF. The CDR3 DNA reads as TGTGCCAGCAGCGACCGATCAGGGGGAACCTACGAGCAGTACTTC.

J is TRBJ2-5 and V is TRBV10-1; D is unclear. V was cut by 2 bases and J by 3 bases, with 7 bases left in between. From germline, CDR1 is WNHNN and CDR2 SYGVQD (reference sequence). CDR3 size: 13 residues. The CDR3 loop is CASSEGGKETQYF. As DNA, the CDR3 is TGCGCCAGCAGTGAGGGCGGAAAAGAGACCCAGTACTTC.

The chain carries TRBV7-8 and TRBJ2-5, with 7 bases fitting TRBD1. The CDR3 totals 14 residues. Losses at the gene ends were 3 bases for V and 5 bases for J; bases not matched to a gene: 6. Germline V gives CDR1 SGHVS, CDR2 FQNEAQ. As DNA, the CDR3 is TGTGCCAGCAGCTTGGGGACAGTAGGGGAGACCCAGTACTTC. Translation: CASSLGTVGETQYF.

The V gene is TRBV2, the J gene TRBJ2-7, with a possible D match to TRBD1 (6 bases). Deletions cut 2 bases from V and 0 bases from J, with 8 bases between. The CDR3 contains 14 residues. Germline values: CDR1 SNHLY, CDR2 FYNNEI. CDR3 bases: TGTGCCAGCAGTGAACGACAGGTCTCCTACGAGCAGTACTTC. This sequence encodes CASSERQVSYEQYF.

CDR3 nucleotide sequence: TGCGCCAGCATCAGACCGGTTGCCAGCGGGAGCGCGAACACCGGGGAGCTGTTTTTT. Its translation is CASIRPVASGSANTGELFF. The chain couples TRBV5-1 to TRBJ2-2, with 8 bases matching TRBD2. The CDR3 consists of 19 residues. V was pared by 6 bases and J by 0 bases, with 16 bases of the junction left unmatched. The germline gives CDR1 SGHRS, CDR2 YFSETQ.